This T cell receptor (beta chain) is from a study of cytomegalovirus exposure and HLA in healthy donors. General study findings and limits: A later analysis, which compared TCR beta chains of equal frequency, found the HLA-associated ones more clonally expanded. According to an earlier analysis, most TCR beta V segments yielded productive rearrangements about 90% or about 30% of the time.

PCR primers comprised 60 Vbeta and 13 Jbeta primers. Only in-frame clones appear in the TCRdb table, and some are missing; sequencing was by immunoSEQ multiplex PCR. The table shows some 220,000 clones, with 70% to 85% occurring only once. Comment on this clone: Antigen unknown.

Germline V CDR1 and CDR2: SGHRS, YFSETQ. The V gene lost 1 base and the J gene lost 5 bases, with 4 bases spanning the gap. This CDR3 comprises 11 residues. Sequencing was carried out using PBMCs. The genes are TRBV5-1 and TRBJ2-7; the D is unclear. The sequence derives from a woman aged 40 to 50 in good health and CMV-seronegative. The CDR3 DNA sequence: TGCGCCAGCAGCTTGACTCACGAGCAGTACTTC. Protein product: CASSLTHEQYF.